This T cell receptor (beta chain) was identified during a study of radiotherapy plus CTLA-4 blockade in lung cancer. On the study more broadly: Objective responses were seen in around a sixth of patients, disease control in less than 40%. Overall study results and limits: After radiotherapy and ipilimumab, tumor-derived clones expanded in peripheral blood. Early blood T cell clone changes and increased post-radiation serum interferon-beta were reportedly the strongest response predictors.

Method: immunoSEQ multiplex PCR; TCRdb's copy keeps in-frame clones and lacks some. The table shows some 110,000 clones, with 75% to 80% occurring only once. As for this clone: Antigen unknown.

The V and J ends lost 7 bases and 3 bases respectively, with 15 bases between them. The germline V gene has CDR1 GTSNPN and CDR2 SVGIG (reference sequence). The CDR3 contains 13 residues. Enrolled patients, whose metastatic non-small-cell lung cancer was chemo-refractory, received focal radiation plus CTLA-4 blockade with ipilimumab. The chain recombines TRBV30 with TRBJ2-5, with D possibly being TRBD2 (5 bases). Material: peripheral blood, obtained from a patient treated with radiotherapy plus ipilimumab. This clonotype was sampled from a human donor with non-small cell lung cancer who had a partial response to radiotherapy plus ipilimumab. CDR3 DNA: TGTGCCTTCCGACTCCCCGGGGAAGAGACCCAGTACTTC. It is translated as CAFRLPGEETQYF.